Described below is a single TCR beta chain sequence and its context. Germline V lookup: CDR1 MGHRA, CDR2 YSYEKL. This CDR3 region has 15 residues. Trimming took 1 base from V and 3 from J; bases not matched to a gene: 4. The entry originates in a study of technical replicates of blood from a few donors. The data were produced by immunoSEQ multiplex PCR, yet TCRdb's version contains in-frame clones alone and is incomplete. Of around 72,000 clones detected, around 91% appear once; the ten largest clones hold more than 0.35%. Material: T cells isolated from PBMCs. The TCR was taken from a human donor in good health. Some clones in this sample may be carry-over from other donors' samples. V gene TRBV4-1 combines with J gene TRBJ2-5; TRBD2 aligns across 8 bases. As DNA, the CDR3 is TGCGCCAGCAGCCAAGTCGCGGGGGGAAAAGAGACCCAGTACTTC. Translated: CASSQVAGGKETQYF.